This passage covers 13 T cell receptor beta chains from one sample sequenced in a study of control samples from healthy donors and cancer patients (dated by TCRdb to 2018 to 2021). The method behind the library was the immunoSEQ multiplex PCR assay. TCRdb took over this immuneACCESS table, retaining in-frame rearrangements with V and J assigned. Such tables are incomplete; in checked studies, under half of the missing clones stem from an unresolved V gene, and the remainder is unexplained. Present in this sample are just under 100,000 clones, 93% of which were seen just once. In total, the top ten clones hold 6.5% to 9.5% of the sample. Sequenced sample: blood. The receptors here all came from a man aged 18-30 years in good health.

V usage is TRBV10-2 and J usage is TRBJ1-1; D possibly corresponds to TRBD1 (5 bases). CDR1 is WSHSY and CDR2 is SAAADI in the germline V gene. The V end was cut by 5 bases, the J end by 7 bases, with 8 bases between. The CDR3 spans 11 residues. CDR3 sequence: CASSKQGEAFF. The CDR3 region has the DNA TGCGCCAGCAGTAAGCAGGGTGAAGCTTTCTTT.

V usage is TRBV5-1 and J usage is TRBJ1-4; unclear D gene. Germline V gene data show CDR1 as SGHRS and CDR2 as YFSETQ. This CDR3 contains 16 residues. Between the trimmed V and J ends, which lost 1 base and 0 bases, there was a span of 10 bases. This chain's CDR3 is CASSLWTAATNEKLFF. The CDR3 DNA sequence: TGCGCCAGCAGCTTGTGGACGGCTGCAACTAATGAAAAACTGTTTTTT.

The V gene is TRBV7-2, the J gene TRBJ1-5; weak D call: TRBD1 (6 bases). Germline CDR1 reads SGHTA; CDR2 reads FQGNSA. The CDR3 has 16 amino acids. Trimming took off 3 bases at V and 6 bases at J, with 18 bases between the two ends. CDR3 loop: CASSLDPQGWGQPQHF. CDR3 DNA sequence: TGTGCCAGCAGCTTGGATCCACAGGGTTGGGGTCAGCCCCAGCATTTT.

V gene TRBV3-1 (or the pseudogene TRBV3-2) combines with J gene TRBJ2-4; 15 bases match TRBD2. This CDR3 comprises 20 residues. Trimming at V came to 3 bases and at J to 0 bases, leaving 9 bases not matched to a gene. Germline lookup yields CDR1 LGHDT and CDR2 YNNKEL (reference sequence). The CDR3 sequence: CASSQAPGLAGGLAKNIQYF. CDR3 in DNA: TGTGCCAGCAGCCAGGCACCCGGACTAGCGGGGGGGCTAGCCAAAAACATTCAGTACTTC.

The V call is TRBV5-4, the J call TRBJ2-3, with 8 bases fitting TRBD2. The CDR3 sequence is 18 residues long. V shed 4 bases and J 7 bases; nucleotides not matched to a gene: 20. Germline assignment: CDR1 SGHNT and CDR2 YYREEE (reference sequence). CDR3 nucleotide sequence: TGTGCCAGCAGCCCGTCTAGGGGCGGGGGGCCCCAAAGAAATACGCAGTATTTT. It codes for CASSPSRGGGPQRNTQYF. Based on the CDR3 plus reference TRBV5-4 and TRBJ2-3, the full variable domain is ETGVTQSPTHLIKTRGQQVTLRCSSQSGHNTVSWYQQALGQGPQFIFQYYREEENGRGNFPPRFSGLQFPNYSSELNVNALELDDSALYLCASSPSRGGGPQRNTQYFGPGTRLTVL.

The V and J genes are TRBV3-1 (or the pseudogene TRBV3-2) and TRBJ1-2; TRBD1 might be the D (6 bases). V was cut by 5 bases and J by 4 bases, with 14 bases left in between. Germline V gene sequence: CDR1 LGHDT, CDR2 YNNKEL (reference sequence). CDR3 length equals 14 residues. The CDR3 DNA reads TGTGCCAGCAGCTCCCGACAGGTCCTCTATGGCTACACCTTC. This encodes CASSSRQVLYGYTF.

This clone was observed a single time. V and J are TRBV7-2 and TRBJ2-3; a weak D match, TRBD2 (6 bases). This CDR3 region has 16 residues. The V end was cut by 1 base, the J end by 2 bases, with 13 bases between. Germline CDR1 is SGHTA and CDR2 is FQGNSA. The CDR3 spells CASSLELLAHTDTQYF. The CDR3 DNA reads TGTGCCAGCAGCTTAGAGCTCCTAGCGCACACAGATACGCAGTATTTT.

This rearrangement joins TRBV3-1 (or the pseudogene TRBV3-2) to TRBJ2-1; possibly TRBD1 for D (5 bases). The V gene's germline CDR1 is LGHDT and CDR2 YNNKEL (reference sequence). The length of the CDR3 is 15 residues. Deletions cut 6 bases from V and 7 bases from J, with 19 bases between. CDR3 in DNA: TGTGCCAGCAGTCAACCTACTGGGGCGATTAATGAGCAGTTCTTC. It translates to CASSQPTGAINEQFF.

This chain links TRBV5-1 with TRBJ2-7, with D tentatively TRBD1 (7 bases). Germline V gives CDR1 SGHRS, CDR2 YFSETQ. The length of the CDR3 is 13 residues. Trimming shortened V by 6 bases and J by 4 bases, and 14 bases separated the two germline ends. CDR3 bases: TGCGCCAGCAACCGCGGGACAGAATACGAGCAGTACTTC. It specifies CASNRGTEYEQYF.

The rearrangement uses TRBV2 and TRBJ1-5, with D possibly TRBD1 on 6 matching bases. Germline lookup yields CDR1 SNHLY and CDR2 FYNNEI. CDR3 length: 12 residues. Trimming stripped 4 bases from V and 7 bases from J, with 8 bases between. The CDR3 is CASSGQGQPQHF. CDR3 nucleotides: TGTGCCAGCAGTGGCCAGGGGCAGCCCCAGCATTTT.

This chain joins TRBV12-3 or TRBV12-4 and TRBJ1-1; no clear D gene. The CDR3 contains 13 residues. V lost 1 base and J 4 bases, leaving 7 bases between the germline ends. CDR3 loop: CASSLGGSTEAFF. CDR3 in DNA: TGTGCCAGCAGTTTAGGGGGAAGCACTGAAGCTTTCTTT.

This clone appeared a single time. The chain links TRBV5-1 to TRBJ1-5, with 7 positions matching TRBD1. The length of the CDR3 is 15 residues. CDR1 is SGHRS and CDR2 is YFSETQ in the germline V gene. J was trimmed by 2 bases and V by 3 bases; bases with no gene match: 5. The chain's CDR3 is CASSSAGGRNQPQHF. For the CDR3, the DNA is TGCGCCAGCAGCTCGGCAGGGGGACGCAATCAGCCCCAGCATTTT.

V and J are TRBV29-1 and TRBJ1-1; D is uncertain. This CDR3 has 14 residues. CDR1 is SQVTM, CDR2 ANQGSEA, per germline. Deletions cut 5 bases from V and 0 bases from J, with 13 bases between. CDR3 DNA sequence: TGCAGCGTTCGGGAGGGCCAGCTGAACACTGAAGCTTTCTTT. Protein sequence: CSVREGQLNTEAFF.